The TCR beta chain described here comes from a study of shared clonotypes between healthy human individuals. Study-level points and caveats: Limited genetic and exposure-history diversity came from having few donors.

TCRdb's table, derived via immunoSEQ multiplex PCR, lists solely in-frame clones and lacks some. The sample carries roughly 700,000 clones, around 72% recorded once. As for this clone: Its matching antigen is unknown.

The sample consisted of memory CD4+ T cells sorted from blood. Specified subset: CD45RA-negative fraction. The sequence was collected from a woman aged 30 to 39 in good health.

The CDR3 region has the DNA TGTGCCAGCAGTTATCGGGACAGTATACTCTATGGCTACACCTTC. Protein sequence: CASSYRDSILYGYTF. The J gene is TRBJ1-2, the V gene TRBV28; TRBD1 aligns across 7 bases. The CDR3 runs to 15 residues. In germline, CDR1 is MDHEN, CDR2 SYDVKM. V trimming: 4 bases; J trimming: 4 bases; junction bases outside the gene matches: 9.